This TCR beta chain was sequenced in a study of beta chain features in type 1 diabetes. This clone was seen a handful of times. Antigen: not known. V shed 5 bases and J shed 3 bases, with 17 bases lying between them. The CDR3 loop spans 16 amino acids. Germline CDR1 and CDR2: LNHNV and YYDKDF (reference sequence). Expressed TCRB transcripts were sequenced, since all the RNA that had been isolated was reverse transcribed. This table comes from immunoSEQ multiplex PCR, and its TCRdb copy is limited to in-frame clones, with some not included. The sample consists of 200,000 to 250,000 clones, around 9.9% of them appearing once. By way of CD45RO/CCR7/CD25/CD127/CD95/CD27, the CD4+ regulatory, stem cell-like memory, central memory and naive cells were sorted. Findings and caveats of the study: A closer apparent resemblance between naive, central memory and Treg TCRB repertoires was seen in patients than in healthy donors. Diminished insertions and augmented deletions at VDJ junctions characterized type 1 diabetes patients.

Sequencing was performed on central memory CD4+ T cells from blood. The TCR originated in a young man in good health. This chain uses TRBV15 with TRBJ2-1, with D possibly matching TRBD1 (7 bases). CDR3 in amino acids: CATSAQGGLDYNEQFF. The CDR3 DNA sequence: TGTGCCACCAGCGCCCAGGGGGGACTTGACTACAATGAGCAGTTCTTC.